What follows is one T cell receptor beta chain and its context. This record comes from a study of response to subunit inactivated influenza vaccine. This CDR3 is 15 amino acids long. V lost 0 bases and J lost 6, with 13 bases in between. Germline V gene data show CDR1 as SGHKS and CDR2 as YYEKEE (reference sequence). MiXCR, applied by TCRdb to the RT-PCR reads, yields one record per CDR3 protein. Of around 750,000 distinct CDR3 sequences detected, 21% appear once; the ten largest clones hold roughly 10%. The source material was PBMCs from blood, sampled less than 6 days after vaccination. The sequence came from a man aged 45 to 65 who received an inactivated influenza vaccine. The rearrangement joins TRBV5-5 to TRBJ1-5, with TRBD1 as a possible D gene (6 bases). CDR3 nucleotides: TGTGCCAGCAGCTTGGGTCAGGGGAACTCTCAGCCCCAGCATTTT. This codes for CASSLGQGNSQPQHF.